The 3 T cell receptor beta chains listed next were all sequenced from one sample in a study of shared clonotypes between healthy human individuals. This table comes from immunoSEQ multiplex PCR, and its TCRdb copy is limited to in-frame clones, with some not included. The repertoire holds roughly 1.5 million clones, with nearly 99% as singletons. The sample taken for sequencing was naive CD4+ T cells sorted from blood. Subset: CD45RA+ positively selected. The receptors come from a young man in good health.

This clone was seen just once. The rearrangement joins TRBV2 to TRBJ1-2; D is possibly TRBD1 (6 bases). The V gene lost 4 bases and the J gene lost 7 bases, with 16 bases spanning the gap. The CDR3 is 14 residues long. The germline V gene has CDR1 SNHLY and CDR2 FYNNEI. In DNA form, the CDR3 reads TGTGCCAGCAGTGTAGAGGGGGAGAAGAGTGGCTACACCTTC. Amino acid sequence: CASSVEGEKSGYTF. The full variable domain, rest sourced from reference TRBV2 and TRBJ1-2, is EPEVTQTPSHQVTQMGQEVILRCVPISNHLYFYWYRQILGQKVEFLVSFYNNEISEKSEIFDDQFSVERPDGSNFTLKIRSTKLEDSAMYFCASSVEGEKSGYTFGSGTRLTVV.

The chain uses TRBV7-6 and TRBJ2-7; TRBD1 matches 7 bases. Germline CDR1 reads SGHVS; CDR2 reads FNYEAQ. The CDR3 contains 12 residues. V shed 5 bases and J 3 bases; nucleotides not matched to a gene: 1. The CDR3 spells CASSRQGYEQYF. The DNA for the CDR3 is TGTGCCAGCAGCCGACAGGGCTACGAGCAGTACTTC.

The chain has TRBV7-2 and TRBJ2-2; tentatively, D is TRBD1 or TRBD2 (6 bases each). The V end lost 6 bases, the J end lost 7 bases, and 30 bases lay between the germline ends. The CDR3 totals 19 residues. Per the germline V gene, CDR1 is SGHTA and CDR2 is FQGNSA. CDR3 DNA sequence: TGTGCCAGCAGGACCAGCAGGCGGGGAAGGGGGAGAAACCTCGGGGAGCTGTTTTTT. It yields the protein CASRTSRRGRGRNLGELFF.